Each of the 26 T cell receptor beta chains below was sequenced from the same sample in a study of CXCR3-negative and CXCR3-positive naive CD8 T cells. The study made its TRB cDNA libraries by 5' RACE, adding UMI labels. TCRdb re-called the 5' RACE reads and gives one entry per CDR3 protein, without DNA. Its clone listing holds around 8,000 distinct CDR3 sequences. The sample consisted of naive CXCR3- CD8+ T cells from blood. Subset reported: CD45RO-CCR7+CD27+CD95- naive CD8+ T cells lacking CXCR3 (TNR3-). Receptors were obtained from a human donor in good health. Some clones in this sample may be carry-over from other donors' samples.

V is TRBV3-1 and J is TRBJ2-3; lacking DNA, the TRBD1 call made by TCRdb goes unchecked. The CDR3 covers 16 residues. The germline V gene encodes CDR1 LGHDT and CDR2 YNNKEL (reference sequence). CDR3 amino acids: CASSQEWRGHTDTQYF.

The chain has TRBV21-1 and TRBJ1-6. TRBV21-1 is deemed a pseudogene. CDR3 length: 18 amino acids. CDR3 in amino acids: CASSKETRADSYNSPLHF.

According to its frequency, this clonotype is medium-sized. This chain joins TRBV7-9 and TRBJ2-2. Looked up from germline, CDR1 is SEHNR and CDR2 is FQNEAQ (reference sequence). The length of the CDR3 is 13 residues. The CDR3 is CASSRGTVGELFF.

By frequency, this clonotype is medium-sized. This rearrangement joins TRBV4-1 to TRBJ1-1. This CDR3 spans 13 amino acids. Germline V CDR1 and CDR2: MGHRA, YSYEKL. The CDR3 loop reads CASSQALGTEAFF.

The chain joins TRBV5-1 to TRBJ2-7; there is no DNA to check the TCRdb D call of TRBD1. CDR3 length: 16 amino acids. CDR1 and CDR2 (germline): SGHRS, YFSETQ. Here the CDR3 reads CASSSGTGVATYEQYF.

The V call is TRBV11-3, the J call TRBJ2-7. This CDR3 is 16 amino acids long. From germline, CDR1 is SGHNT and CDR2 YENEEA. The CDR3 loop is CASSLEHRGGPYEQYF.

The rearrangement joins TRBV24-1 to TRBJ1-1; without DNA, the TCRdb call of TRBD1 cannot be checked. CDR1 is KGHDR, CDR2 SFDVKD, per germline. This CDR3 comprises 13 residues. The CDR3 sequence: CAVRQGENTEAFF.

This clonotype ranks as medium-sized in terms of frequency. This chain uses TRBV6-6 with TRBJ1-6; TCRdb reports TRBD1, a call that lacks DNA to check it against. The CDR3 length is 20 residues. CDR1 is MNHNY, CDR2 SVGAGI, per germline (reference sequence). The chain's CDR3 is CASSYWAGTGGRSYNSPLHF.

The chain employs TRBV5-1 and TRBJ2-7. Germline lookup yields CDR1 SGHRS and CDR2 YFSETQ. The CDR3 is made up of 14 amino acids. CDR3 sequence: CASSLSGNPYEQYF.

V gene TRBV2 combines with J gene TRBJ2-1; TCRdb lists TRBD2, though no DNA is available to test this call. Germline V gene data show CDR1 as SNHLY and CDR2 as FYNNEI. This CDR3 spans 13 amino acids. This CDR3 reads CATRGSGVSEQFF.

The CDR3 sequence is CSGQGSYNEQFF. The chain employs TRBV29-1 and TRBJ2-1; with no DNA, the TCRdb D assignment of TRBD1 cannot be verified. This CDR3 has 12 residues. Germline loops: CDR1 SQVTM, CDR2 ANQGSEA.

The chain recombines TRBV14 with TRBJ2-7; the D call of TRBD2 rests on TCRdb alone, since no DNA is present to check it. The CDR3 covers 15 residues. Germline loops: CDR1 SGHDN, CDR2 FVKESK. This chain's CDR3 is CASSQAMGPADEQYF.

V is TRBV20-1 and J is TRBJ1-4; TCRdb's assignment of TRBD1 cannot be checked, as there is no DNA. CDR3 length: 15 amino acids. The germline gives CDR1 DFQATT, CDR2 SNEGSKA (reference sequence). This CDR3 is CSARDYRGANEKLFF.

In terms of frequency, this clonotype is medium-sized. CDR3 sequence: CASSYSFPGAYSGNTIYF. V gene TRBV6-6 combines with J gene TRBJ1-3; no DNA is available, so the TRBD1 call from TCRdb remains unchecked. The germline V gene encodes CDR1 MNHNY and CDR2 SVGAGI (reference sequence). This CDR3 has 18 amino acids.

The chain has TRBV5-1 and TRBJ2-1; TCRdb's assignment of TRBD1 cannot be checked, as there is no DNA. CDR1 is SGHRS, CDR2 YFSETQ, per germline. The CDR3 extends over 13 amino acids. The CDR3 here is CASSFHGANEQFF.

CDR3 region: CSVLPTKRSSYNEQFF. The chain combines TRBV29-1 with TRBJ2-1; TCRdb's D call, TRBD2, is unchecked because there is no DNA. Germline assignment: CDR1 SQVTM and CDR2 ANQGSEA. The CDR3 runs 16 residues.

The genes are TRBV7-8 and TRBJ2-5; TCRdb's D call of TRBD1 is untestable without DNA. The CDR3 is 15 amino acids. CDR1 and CDR2 (germline): SGHVS, FQNEAQ. The CDR3: CASSEPGGGQETQYF.

J is TRBJ2-5 and V is TRBV29-1; no DNA is available, so the TRBD1 call from TCRdb remains unchecked. CDR3 size: 15 residues. The germline V gene has CDR1 SQVTM and CDR2 ANQGSEA. CDR3 amino acids: CSVGLQGAPLETQYF.

V usage is TRBV5-8 and J usage is TRBJ2-1; TCRdb's D call of TRBD1 is untestable without DNA. There are 14 residues in the CDR3. CDR1 is SGHTS, CDR2 YDEGEE, per germline. CDR3 loop: CASSLVVRRSQQFF.

The rearrangement joins TRBV28 to TRBJ2-5; the D call from TCRdb, TRBD1, cannot be confirmed without DNA. Germline lookup yields CDR1 MDHEN and CDR2 SYDVKM. This CDR3 is 16 amino acids long. This chain's CDR3 is CASSLFSGPTQETQYF. The entire variable domain, with the rest obtained from reference TRBV28 and TRBJ2-5, is as follows: DVKVTQSSRYLVKRTGEKVFLECVQDMDHENMFWYRQDPGLGLRLIYFSYDVKMKEKGDIPEGYSVSREKKERFSLILESASTNQTSMYLCASSLFSGPTQETQYFGPGTRLLVL.

CDR3 region: CSVELRRPSSVEQFF. J is TRBJ2-1 and V is TRBV29-1; the D call from TCRdb, TRBD2, cannot be confirmed without DNA. Looked up from germline, CDR1 is SQVTM and CDR2 is ANQGSEA. This CDR3 is 15 amino acids long.

The chain joins TRBV7-9 to TRBJ2-1; TCRdb indicates TRBD1, and absent DNA this call remains unverified. Per the germline V gene, CDR1 is SEHNR and CDR2 is FQNEAQ (reference sequence). The CDR3 runs to 14 residues. CDR3 in amino acids: CASSLDGIGNEQFF.

The chain joins TRBV6-5 to TRBJ2-1. CDR3 length: 17 residues. Germline V CDR1 and CDR2: MNHEY, SVGAGI. CDR3 amino acids: CASSHTSMGSVYNEQFF.

This chain joins TRBV7-7 and TRBJ2-3; TCRdb gives TRBD2 as the D gene, but with no DNA this cannot be confirmed. Per the germline V gene, CDR1 is SSHAT and CDR2 is FNYEAQ (reference sequence). The CDR3 sequence is 19 residues long. The chain's CDR3 is CASSFVPASRSGRSDTQYF.

V and J are TRBV7-6 and TRBJ2-1; the TCRdb D gene call, TRBD2, has no DNA to confirm it. The CDR3 consists of 16 residues. Germline V gene sequence: CDR1 SGHVS, CDR2 FNYEAQ. The CDR3: CASSLDGSGSYNEQFF.

This chain joins TRBV29-1 and TRBJ2-1. Germline loops: CDR1 SQVTM, CDR2 ANQGSEA. This CDR3 contains 14 residues. The CDR3: CSVEDRAETYEQFF.